This TCR beta chain was retrieved from a study of shared clonotypes between healthy human individuals. At the level of the study: A donor's plate count was three for CD4 naive and three for CD4 memory; CD8 naive had two and CD8 memory one. Regarding the study as a whole: Limitation of the genetic and exposure-history diversity represented came from the few donors. It was observed that 5% to 6% of naive CD4 clonotypes were shared across a handful of donors.

Deletions cut 5 bases from V and 0 bases from J, with 11 bases between. The CDR3 is made up of 14 amino acids. Per germline, CDR1 MNHEY and CDR2 SMNVEV (reference sequence). TCRdb's copy holds only in-frame clones and misses some; the assay was immunoSEQ multiplex PCR. The repertoire holds 1.5 million to 2.5 million clones, with just under 95% as singletons. Naive CD8 isolation took CD45RO-negative cells positively selected for CCR7 and excluded terminally differentiated effector memory CD45RA+ cells. Adult donors, all healthy and HIV-negative, had no recent acute infections or vaccinations. Notes on this clone: Its antigen is not known.

J is TRBJ2-7 and V is TRBV27; maybe TRBD2 (6 bases). The sequence came from a man aged 18 to 30 in good health. Sequenced: naive CD8+ T cells sorted from blood. The CDR3 loop reads CASSPGLPSYEQYF. DNA of the CDR3: TGTGCCAGCAGTCCGGGACTTCCCTCCTACGAGCAGTACTTC.